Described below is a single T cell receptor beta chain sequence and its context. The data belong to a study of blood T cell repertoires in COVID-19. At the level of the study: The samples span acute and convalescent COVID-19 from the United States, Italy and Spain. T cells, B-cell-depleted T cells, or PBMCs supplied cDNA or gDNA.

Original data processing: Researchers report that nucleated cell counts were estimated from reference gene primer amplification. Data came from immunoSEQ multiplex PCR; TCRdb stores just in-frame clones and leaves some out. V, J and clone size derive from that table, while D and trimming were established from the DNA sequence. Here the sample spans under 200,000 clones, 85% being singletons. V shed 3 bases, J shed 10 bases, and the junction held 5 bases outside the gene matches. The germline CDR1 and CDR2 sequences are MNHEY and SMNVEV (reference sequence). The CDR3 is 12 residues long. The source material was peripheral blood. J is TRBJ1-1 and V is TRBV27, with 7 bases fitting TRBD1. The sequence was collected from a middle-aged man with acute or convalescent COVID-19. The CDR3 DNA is TGTGCCAGCAGTTTCATAGGGGGCCTAGCTTTCTTT. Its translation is CASSFIGGLAFF.